Shown below are 2 T cell receptor beta chains from a single sample sequenced in a study of T cells in Graves' hyperthyroidism and ophthalmopathy. TCR beta CDR3 region amplification was performed from RNA transcripts. Researchers ran a first-round RT-PCR on the TCR CDR3 using the HTBI primer set. TCRdb used MiXCR to reprocess the multiplex PCR reads, holding one entry per CDR3 protein. The sample holds roughly 380,000 distinct CDR3 sequences; 19% are singletons and the top ten take 3.7%. Sample: blood. The receptor set was obtained from a woman aged 18-35 years with Graves' hyperthyroidism.

This clonotype was counted many times. This sequence joins TRBV11-2 and TRBJ1-1; D is ambiguous. The CDR3 is 12 residues long. Germline CDR1 and CDR2: SGHAT and FQNNGV. The V end was cut by 3 bases, the J end by 8 bases, with 10 bases between. The CDR3 nucleotides read TGTGCCAGCAGCTTTAATTTACAGGAAGCTTTCTTT. Residues: CASSFNLQEAFF.

This clonotype came up many times. The V and J genes are TRBV3-1 and TRBJ1-5, with 12 bases matching TRBD1. With V trimmed by 10 bases and J by 6 bases, 4 bases remained unmatched. Germline lookup yields CDR1 LGHDT and CDR2 YNNKEL (reference sequence). This CDR3 spans 13 amino acids. The CDR3 loop is CATGQGARQPQHF. Written as DNA, the CDR3 is TGTGCCACGGGACAGGGGGCTCGTCAGCCCCAGCATTTT.